The 31 T cell receptor beta chains below were found in one sample sequenced in a study of PD-1 blockade in classical Hodgkin lymphoma (dated by TCRdb to the early 2020s). The library was prepared using the immunoSEQ multiplex PCR assay. In TCRdb, the immuneACCESS table is reduced to in-frame sequences with V and J assigned. These tables do not hold every clone; where another copy was compared, an unresolved V gene accounts for under half, and the others remain unexplained. This sample comprises roughly 11,000 clones, approximately 88% of them detected only once. The ten top clones hold 30% to 40% of the sample. The sample's time point label, in plain terms: cycle 1 day 1 (C1D1), immediately before nivolumab initiation. All trial patients had relapsed after autologous stem cell transplantation, with cohorts A, B and C differing in prior brentuximab vedotin exposure. CD8+ T cells were purified from thawed PBMCs by magnetic negative selection with a Miltenyi CD8+ T cell isolation kit.

The input for sequencing was CD8+ T cells from blood, taken at baseline. The origin of the receptors is a human donor with classical Hodgkin lymphoma.

The chain uses TRBV5-4 and TRBJ2-7; D is unclear. Germline V gene data show CDR1 as SGHNT and CDR2 as YYREEE (reference sequence). V gave up 4 bases and J gave up 0 bases, with 17 bases separating them. CDR3 size: 16 residues. The CDR3 reads CASSPLGDLPSYEQYF. CDR3 in DNA: TGTGCCAGCAGCCCCCTTGGAGACTTGCCCTCCTACGAGCAGTACTTC.

The chain is built from TRBV9 and TRBJ1-2; D gene unclear. Germline loops: CDR1 SGDLS, CDR2 YYNGEE. The length of the CDR3 is 13 residues. The ends were cut back, 0 bases at V and 2 bases at J, with 5 bases in the middle. For the CDR3, the DNA is TGTGCCAGCAGCGTAGTTATGAACTATGGCTACACCTTC. Amino acids: CASSVVMNYGYTF.

This clone was seen once. J is TRBJ1-1 and V is TRBV6-5; 9 bases match TRBD1. Germline V gives CDR1 MNHEY, CDR2 SVGAGI. The length of the CDR3 is 14 residues. J lost 7 bases, V lost 2 bases, and 5 bases had no gene match. CDR3 protein: CASSYPGTGNEAFF. The CDR3 DNA sequence: TGTGCCAGCAGTTACCCCGGGACAGGGAATGAAGCTTTCTTT.

This chain connects TRBV28 to TRBJ1-4; the D is unclear. V was shortened by 4 bases and J by 4 bases, with 10 bases between the two germline ends. The germline V gene encodes CDR1 MDHEN and CDR2 SYDVKM. The length of the CDR3 is 14 residues. The CDR3, as DNA: TGTGCCAGCAGTTCTCGACTGAGTAATGAAAAACTGTTTTTT. Its protein is CASSSRLSNEKLFF. Looking up the rest from reference TRBV28 and TRBJ1-4 gives the full variable domain: DVKVTQSSRYLVKRTGEKVFLECVQDMDHENMFWYRQDPGLGLRLIYFSYDVKMKEKGDIPEGYSVSREKKERFSLILESASTNQTSMYLCASSSRLSNEKLFFGSGTQLSVL.

The rearrangement joins TRBV30 to TRBJ1-2; tentatively, D is TRBD1 (6 bases). The germline gives CDR1 GTSNPN, CDR2 SVGIG (reference sequence). The CDR3 length is 12 residues. V was cut by 2 bases and J by 8 bases, with 12 bases left in between. The CDR3, as DNA: TGTGCCTGGAGTTATACAGGGTACGGCTACACCTTC. Translated: CAWSYTGYGYTF.

The J gene is TRBJ1-1, the V gene TRBV11-2; the match to TRBD1 covers 9 bases. The CDR3 runs 14 residues. Trimming cost V 4 bases and J 1 base; bases outside gene matches: 1. The germline V gene has CDR1 SGHAT and CDR2 FQNNGV. CDR3 DNA: TGTGCCAGCAGCTGGGGACAGGGGAACACTGAAGCTTTCTTT. Translated: CASSWGQGNTEAFF.

The CDR3 DNA reads TGTGCCAGCAGCTTAGCGTATTCGAATAATGGCTACACCTTC. Protein: CASSLAYSNNGYTF. The chain carries TRBV7-2 and TRBJ1-2; D is uncertain. CDR1 and CDR2 from the germline V gene are SGHTA and FQGNSA. The V end was cut by 0 bases, the J end by 6 bases, with 11 bases between. The CDR3 consists of 14 residues.

CDR3 loop: CASSLSGDANEQFF. Here the CDR3 DNA reads TGTGCCAGCAGCTTGTCTGGAGACGCCAATGAGCAGTTCTTC. The V and J genes are TRBV5-5 and TRBJ2-1; D remains unclear. The germline gives CDR1 SGHKS, CDR2 YYEKEE (reference sequence). Trimming stripped 1 base from V and 6 bases from J, with 11 bases between. The CDR3 has 14 amino acids.

The V and J genes are TRBV21-1 and TRBJ2-5; the table's D call, TRBD1, was not checked against the DNA. TRBV21-1 is labeled a pseudogene. The CDR3 is 15 amino acids. The CDR3 region has the DNA TGTGCCAGCAGCGCTAACAGGGGAAATCAAGAGACCCAGTACTTC. Its translation: CASSANRGNQETQYF.

This clone has just one count. V and J are TRBV5-6 and TRBJ1-1; D call uncertain. Trimming left V 3 bases short and J 11 bases short, with 17 bases between. The germline CDR1 and CDR2 sequences are SGHDT and YYEEEE. The CDR3 runs to 13 residues. In DNA form, the CDR3 reads TGTGCCAGCAGCTACGGAGGTGAGGGTATGGCTTTCTTT. Translated: CASSYGGEGMAFF.

This clone was picked up a small number of times. This chain uses TRBV7-9 with TRBJ1-1; D uncertain. CDR1 and CDR2 from the germline V gene are SEHNR and FQNEAQ (reference sequence). V was shortened by 5 bases and J by 1 base, with 14 bases between the two germline ends. This CDR3 region has 15 residues. The CDR3 nucleotides are TGTGCCAGCAGCATGAATGGTGGGAGGAACACTGAAGCTTTCTTT. Translated: CASSMNGGRNTEAFF.

The chain uses TRBV4-2 and TRBJ2-1, with 7 bases fitting TRBD2. Unmatched junction bases numbered 4, after V lost 4 bases and J lost 10 bases. The CDR3 extends over 12 amino acids. Germline-derived CDR1 and CDR2 are LGHNA and YNFKEQ. The CDR3 region is CASSPTAGEQFF. The CDR3 nucleotides read TGTGCCAGCAGCCCCACAGCGGGAGAGCAGTTCTTC.

This chain uses TRBV5-4 with TRBJ2-6, with a weak D call TRBD1 (6 bases). V dropped 5 bases and J dropped 2 bases, with 11 bases sitting between them. Germline CDR1 and CDR2: SGHNT and YYREEE (reference sequence). The CDR3 spans 15 residues. The CDR3 region is CASSSGVAGANVLTF. In DNA, the CDR3 is TGTGCCAGCAGTTCAGGGGTTGCTGGGGCCAACGTCCTGACTTTC. Supplemented by reference TRBV5-4 and TRBJ2-6, the full variable domain reads ETGVTQSPTHLIKTRGQQVTLRCSSQSGHNTVSWYQQALGQGPQFIFQYYREEENGRGNFPPRFSGLQFPNYSSELNVNALELDDSALYLCASSSGVAGANVLTFGAGSRLTVL.

The chain employs TRBV19 and TRBJ2-4; tentative D call: TRBD2 (7 bases). This CDR3 has 14 residues. Germline CDR1 is LNHDA and CDR2 is SQIVND (reference sequence). Trimming removed 3 bases at V and 4 bases at J, with 10 bases between. This CDR3 is CASSMGGGKNIQYF. In DNA, the CDR3 is TGTGCCAGTAGTATGGGAGGGGGGAAAAACATTCAGTACTTC.

This sequence joins TRBV9 and TRBJ2-6; D is uncertain. Per germline, CDR1 SGDLS and CDR2 YYNGEE. The ends were cut back, 0 bases at V and 0 bases at J, with 4 bases in the middle. The CDR3 has 15 residues. The CDR3 region is CASSVDSSGANVLTF. The CDR3 DNA sequence: TGTGCCAGCAGCGTAGACAGCTCTGGGGCCAACGTCCTGACTTTC.

This chain's CDR3 is CASSLGLAGNEQFF. The CDR3 bases are TGTGCCAGCAGTTTAGGACTAGCCGGCAATGAGCAGTTCTTC. The J gene is TRBJ2-1, the V gene TRBV27; 8 nucleotides match TRBD2. This CDR3 is built from 14 residues. Germline trimming cut 2 bases from V and 6 bases from J; bases unmatched to any gene: 3. CDR1 is MNHEY, CDR2 SMNVEV, per germline (reference sequence).

The chain has TRBV11-2 and TRBJ2-7; D remains ambiguous. V was clipped by 3 bases and J by 7 bases, with 10 bases between them. Germline V lookup: CDR1 SGHAT, CDR2 FQNNGV. The CDR3 is 12 amino acids. Here the CDR3 DNA reads TGTGCCAGCAGCTTGGATTCTGCAGAGCAGTACTTC. This translates into CASSLDSAEQYF.

This clone was recorded once. This chain connects TRBV19 to TRBJ1-6; D not certain. Trimming left V 2 bases short and J 2 bases short, with 4 bases between. The CDR3 runs 14 residues. Germline V gene sequence: CDR1 LNHDA, CDR2 SQIVND (reference sequence). This chain's CDR3 is CASSIRAYNSPLHF. The CDR3 nucleotides are TGTGCCAGTAGTATACGGGCCTATAATTCACCCCTCCACTTT.

The gene calls are TRBV9 and TRBJ1-2; D ambiguous. Germline-derived CDR1 and CDR2 are SGDLS and YYNGEE. V was shortened by 3 bases and J by 1 base, with 13 bases between the two germline ends. The CDR3 has 15 residues. The CDR3 region has the DNA TGTGCCAGCAGCGGTGTCAGGCGAAATAACTATGGCTACACCTTC. Its translation: CASSGVRRNNYGYTF.

The chain recombines TRBV7-6 with TRBJ1-2; tentatively, D is TRBD1 (5 bases). The germline gives CDR1 SGHVS, CDR2 FNYEAQ. The CDR3 is made up of 15 amino acids. The V gene lost 1 base and the J gene lost 7 bases, with 16 bases spanning the gap. CDR3 sequence: CASSLGGGERSGYTF. The CDR3 DNA is TGTGCCAGCAGCTTAGGGGGAGGGGAGCGTTCTGGCTACACCTTC.

V and J are TRBV27 and TRBJ2-3; D is ambiguous. Germline V lookup: CDR1 MNHEY, CDR2 SMNVEV (reference sequence). This CDR3 has 13 residues. Trimming shortened V by 4 bases and J by 4 bases, and 9 bases separated the two germline ends. The DNA for the CDR3 is TGTGCCAGCAGTTCTATTAATCCAGATACGCAGTATTTT. It specifies CASSSINPDTQYF.

The chain combines TRBV11-2 with TRBJ2-5; unclear D gene. V dropped 5 bases and J dropped 5 bases, with 12 bases sitting between them. Per germline, CDR1 SGHAT and CDR2 FQNNGV. The CDR3 sequence is 13 residues long. The CDR3 is CASSLARGETQYF. The CDR3 DNA follows: TGTGCCAGCAGCCTGGCACGAGGCGAGACCCAGTACTTC.

This clone was counted once. This CDR3 is CAISHNPTLYEQYF. DNA for the CDR3: TGTGCCATCAGCCACAATCCGACCCTTTACGAGCAGTACTTC. The chain is built from TRBV10-3 and TRBJ2-7; no firm D call. The CDR3 contains 14 residues. Between the trimmed V and J ends, which lost 6 bases and 4 bases, there was a span of 16 bases. Per germline, CDR1 ENHRY and CDR2 SYGVKD.

The chain links TRBV7-9 to TRBJ2-1, with a tentative D call TRBD2 (5 bases). Germline V gene sequence: CDR1 SEHNR, CDR2 FQNEAQ (reference sequence). With 7 bases removed from V and 0 bases from J, the gap between germline ends came to 7 bases. The CDR3 covers 13 residues. CDR3 bases: TGTGCCAGCATGAGGGTCTCCTACAATGAGCAGTTCTTC. Its translation is CASMRVSYNEQFF.

This clone has just one count. This sequence joins TRBV30 and TRBJ1-1; D call uncertain. The CDR3 length is 14 residues. Per the germline V gene, CDR1 is GTSNPN and CDR2 is SVGIG (reference sequence). Trimming removed 0 bases at V and 1 base at J, with 9 bases between. The CDR3 spells CAWSVPVGNTEAFF. As DNA, the CDR3 is TGTGCCTGGAGTGTGCCAGTGGGGAACACTGAAGCTTTCTTT. The variable domain in full, completed from reference TRBV30 and TRBJ1-1, reads SQTIHQWPATLVQPVGSPLSLECTVEGTSNPNLYWYRQAAGRGLQLLFYSVGIGQISSEVPQNLSASRPQDRQFILSSKKLLLSDSGFYLCAWSVPVGNTEAFFGQGTRLTVV.

The chain is built from TRBV5-1 and TRBJ1-1; TRBD1 is a possible D gene (6 bases). Deletions cut 1 base from V and 4 bases from J, with 17 bases between. This CDR3 contains 16 residues. CDR1 SGHRS and CDR2 YFSETQ come from the germline V gene. CDR3 sequence: CASSLSPQGGGTEAFF. CDR3 in DNA: TGCGCCAGCAGCTTGTCCCCACAGGGTGGCGGCACTGAAGCTTTCTTT.

CDR3 coding DNA: TGTGCCAGCAGCGCCCTCGTGACTAGCGCCTACACCGGGGAGCTGTTTTTT. It codes for CASSALVTSAYTGELFF. The chain employs TRBV7-2 and TRBJ2-2; 8 bases agree with TRBD2. CDR1 is SGHTA, CDR2 FQGNSA, per germline. This CDR3 has 17 amino acids. V shed 5 bases and J 3 bases; nucleotides not matched to a gene: 11.

The J gene is TRBJ2-7, the V gene TRBV5-4; the D call may be TRBD1 or TRBD2 (5 bases each). This CDR3 is built from 15 residues. Germline lookup yields CDR1 SGHNT and CDR2 YYREEE (reference sequence). V was pared by 7 bases and J by 0 bases, with 17 bases between. The CDR3 loop is CASSTAWGSSYEQYF. The DNA of the CDR3 is TGTGCCAGCTCCACGGCTTGGGGGAGCTCCTACGAGCAGTACTTC.

V usage is TRBV6-8 and J usage is TRBJ2-5; D is perhaps TRBD1 (6 bases). This CDR3 has 14 amino acids. In germline, CDR1 is MNHGY, CDR2 SAAAGT. Trimming cost V 6 bases and J 1 base, with 12 bases left between them. The chain's CDR3 is CASSSWGPQETQYF. Written as DNA, the CDR3 is TGTGCCAGCAGCTCCTGGGGGCCCCAAGAGACCCAGTACTTC.

CDR3 DNA: TGTGCCAGCAGCTCCGGGACTAGCGCTTACAATGAGCAGTTCTTC. Its protein is CASSSGTSAYNEQFF. The chain is built from TRBV2 and TRBJ2-1, with TRBD2 matching over 10 bases. Germline CDR1 is SNHLY and CDR2 is FYNNEI. Unmatched junction bases numbered 6, after V lost 6 bases and J lost 4 bases. The CDR3 covers 15 residues.

This clone has more than one count but fewer than ten. V is TRBV25-1 and J is TRBJ1-6; 10 bases map to TRBD1. Germline CDR1 and CDR2: MGHDK and SYGVNS. Germline trimming cut 3 bases from V and 6 bases from J; bases unmatched to any gene: 5. The CDR3 is 16 amino acids. The CDR3 loop is CASSDTRDRGNSPLHF. The CDR3 region has the DNA TGTGCCAGCAGTGACACCAGGGACAGGGGTAATTCACCCCTCCACTTT.